The entry below describes one T cell receptor beta chain. Data came from immunoSEQ multiplex PCR; TCRdb stores just in-frame clones and leaves some out. The sample has 2 million to 2.5 million clones, just over 90% seen once. Only CD45RO-negative cells positively selected for CCR7 counted as naive CD8 cells, so terminally differentiated effector memory CD45RA+ cells were excluded. After removal of 4 bases from V and 1 base from J, the junction contained 3 bases not matched to a gene. The length of the CDR3 is 15 residues. Per germline, CDR1 MNHEY and CDR2 SVGAGI. The sample belongs to a study of shared clonotypes between healthy human individuals.

This TCR derives from a man between 18 and 35 years old in good health. Some clones in this sample may be carry-over from other donors' samples. This sequence joins TRBV6-5 and TRBJ2-7; 11 nucleotides line up with TRBD1. Specimen: naive CD8+ T cells from PBMCs. DNA of the CDR3: TGTGCCAGCAGTTCCGGGACAGGGGGTTCCTACGAGCAGTACTTC. As protein: CASSSGTGGSYEQYF.